This TCR beta chain was found in a study of blood T cell repertoires in COVID-19. On the study more broadly: Samples taken during acute and convalescent COVID-19 were collected in the United States, Italy and Spain. Nucleic acid was either cDNA or gDNA, and it came from T cells, B-cell-depleted T cells, or PBMCs.

Germline assignment: CDR1 SGHTA and CDR2 FQGNSA. V shed 0 bases and J shed 1 base, with 10 bases lying between them. The CDR3 covers 16 residues. How the authors handled the data: Researchers report that nucleated cell counts were estimated from reference gene primer amplification. Assay: immunoSEQ multiplex PCR; the TCRdb copy retains only in-frame clones and omits some. That table furnishes V, J and clone size, whereas the DNA furnished D and trimming. Of 95,000 to 150,000 clones listed, 80% are singletons. Material: peripheral blood. This chain links TRBV7-2 with TRBJ2-4; no clear D gene. This clonotype was sampled from a human donor in a cohort sampled during active COVID-19. CDR3 bases: TGTGCCAGCAGCTTAGCGCCCTCCGGGGCCAAAAACATTCAGTACTTC. This sequence encodes CASSLAPSGAKNIQYF. Full variable domain (remainder filled in from reference TRBV7-2 and TRBJ2-4): GAGVSQSPSNKVTEKGKDVELRCDPISGHTALYWYRQSLGQGLEFLIYFQGNSAPDKSGLPSDRFSAERTGGSVSTLTIQRTQQEDSAVYLCASSLAPSGAKNIQYFGAGTRLSVL.